What follows are 17 T cell receptor beta chains derived from one specimen sequenced in a study of neurological immune-mediated disorders. TCRdb redid the calling of the 5' RACE reads with MiXCR, one entry per CDR3 protein. The data show more than 45,000 distinct CDR3 sequences, around 3.5% seen once. Input material: PBMCs. Receptor source: a man aged 40-50 years with multiple sclerosis.

This clonotype was counted at least ten times. This chain connects TRBV12-3 or TRBV12-4 to TRBJ1-5, with D uncertain. This CDR3 spans 13 amino acids. Between the trimmed V and J ends, which lost 5 bases and 6 bases, there was a span of 11 bases. Written as DNA, the CDR3 is TGTGCCAGCAGTACTGATCAAAGTCAGCCCCAGCATTTT. Its protein product is CASSTDQSQPQHF.

Many counts were recorded for this clonotype. The chain couples TRBV12-3 or TRBV12-4 to TRBJ1-2; D not certain. The germline V and J ends were trimmed by 5 bases and 5 bases, with 18 bases remaining between them. The CDR3 consists of 15 residues. CDR3 DNA sequence: TGTGCCAGCAGTCCCGCTCAGATGCGATCGTATGGCTACACCTTC. Protein sequence: CASSPAQMRSYGYTF.

Remarks on this clonotype: A read error is possible here, since a much larger clone lies one base away. The rearrangement joins TRBV6-6 to TRBJ2-3; D not certain. This CDR3 region has 15 residues. Trimming cost V 0 bases and J 1 base, with 8 bases left between them. The germline V gene has CDR1 MNHNY and CDR2 SVGAGI (reference sequence). For the CDR3, the DNA is TGTGCCAGCAGTTACTCGGGAAGTCGCACAGATACGCAGTATTTT. Its translation: CASSYSGSRTDTQYF.

Comment on this clonotype: Relative to the germline gene, one junction end is altered; a read error may explain this. The chain joins TRBV28 to TRBJ2-7; tentative D call: TRBD1 (8 bases). The CDR3 has 12 amino acids. CDR1 and CDR2 (germline): MDHEN, SYDVKM. The CDR3 DNA reads TGTGCCAGCAGCCCAACGGACAGGGAGGGCCACTTC. It codes for CASSPTDREGHF.

Details on this clonotype: A much larger clone lies one base from this, so it may be a read error. This CDR3 reads CASSKARASQSVQPQHF. The CDR3 nucleotides are TGTGCCAGCAGCAAAGCCAGGGCCTCCCAGAGTGTTCAGCCCCAGCATTTT. V gene TRBV21-1 combines with J gene TRBJ1-5. TRBV21-1 is given as a pseudogene. The CDR3 is 17 residues long.

The V call is TRBV5-5, the J call TRBJ1-2; tentatively, D is TRBD1 (6 bases). The germline CDR1 and CDR2 sequences are SGHKS and YYEKEE (reference sequence). The V gene lost 3 bases and the J gene lost 3 bases, with 9 bases spanning the gap. This CDR3 has 13 amino acids. The CDR3 bases are TGTGCCAGCAGCTCACAGGGCCACTATGGCTACACCTTC. Translated, it gives CASSSQGHYGYTF.

This clonotype was counted ten times or more. The gene calls are TRBV2 and TRBJ2-7; 8 bases match TRBD1. Germline V gives CDR1 SNHLY, CDR2 FYNNEI. This CDR3 has 16 amino acids. V trimming: 3 bases; J trimming: 1 base; junction bases outside the gene matches: 8. The CDR3 sequence is CASSESSTGVSYEQYF. CDR3 DNA: TGTGCCAGCAGTGAGTCCTCGACAGGGGTTTCCTACGAGCAGTACTTC.

Turning to this clonotype: This sequence may be a read error, since a much larger clone differs from it by one base. This chain connects TRBV7-8 to TRBJ2-1; D possibly corresponds to TRBD2 (6 bases). V gave up 1 base and J gave up 10 bases, with 11 bases separating them. Germline V CDR1 and CDR2: SGHVS, FQNEAQ. The CDR3 is 13 residues long. The CDR3 protein is CASSLGTNREQFF. The DNA for the CDR3 is TGTGCCAGCAGCTTAGGGACTAACAGGGAGCAGTTCTTC.

This clonotype was found many times. The chain carries TRBV11-3 and TRBJ2-3; D is possibly TRBD1 (6 bases). Per germline, CDR1 SGHNT and CDR2 YENEEA. V was trimmed by 6 bases and J by 4 bases, leaving 8 bases between them. The CDR3 loop spans 12 amino acids. DNA for the CDR3: TGTGCCAGCAGTAAGGGGGCAGATACGCAGTATTTT. Translating it yields CASSKGADTQYF.

This clonotype has only a few counts. V is TRBV7-6 and J is TRBJ2-5; D ambiguous. Trimming shortened V by 5 bases and J by 1 base, and 8 bases separated the two germline ends. The CDR3 is 13 residues long. The V gene's germline CDR1 is SGHVS and CDR2 FNYEAQ. The DNA for the CDR3 is TGTGCCAGCAGCCCCGCGGCCCAAGAGACCCAGTACTTC. Amino acids: CASSPAAQETQYF.

The table lists this clonotype with many counts. This chain connects TRBV5-4 to TRBJ2-7; tentative D call: TRBD1 (6 bases). The CDR3 is 15 residues long. Germline CDR1 is SGHNT and CDR2 is YYREEE (reference sequence). V gave up 4 bases and J gave up 3 bases, with 17 bases separating them. CDR3 sequence reads: CASSGGTGFHYEQYF. Written as DNA, the CDR3 is TGTGCCAGCAGCGGGGGAACAGGGTTCCACTACGAGCAGTACTTC.

There are many counts of this clonotype. V and J are TRBV5-6 and TRBJ1-2; TRBD1 is a possible D gene (5 bases). V was clipped by 1 base and J by 4 bases, with 8 bases between them. Looked up from germline, CDR1 is SGHDT and CDR2 is YYEEEE. The CDR3 sequence is 13 residues long. Here the CDR3 DNA reads TGTGCCAGCAGCTTGTCCCAGGGCTATGGCTACACCTTC. This encodes CASSLSQGYGYTF.

At least ten counts were recorded for this clonotype. The chain couples TRBV27 to TRBJ2-2; 9 bases are shared with TRBD1. Looked up from germline, CDR1 is MNHEY and CDR2 is SMNVEV (reference sequence). Losses at the gene ends were 8 bases for V and 4 bases for J; bases not matched to a gene: 8. This CDR3 contains 15 residues. The CDR3 DNA sequence: TGTGCCAGCGAGAAGTCGACAGGGGGCACCGGGGAGCTGTTTTTT. As protein: CASEKSTGGTGELFF.

This clonotype has ten or more counts. V gene TRBV5-1 combines with J gene TRBJ1-1; 8 bases map to TRBD1. After removal of 4 bases from V and 8 bases from J, the junction contained 10 bases not matched to a gene. The germline V gene has CDR1 SGHRS and CDR2 YFSETQ. The CDR3 is made up of 14 amino acids. The CDR3 is CASSGTGQGTEAFF. Written as DNA, the CDR3 is TGCGCCAGCAGCGGGACTGGACAGGGTACAGAAGCTTTCTTT. The variable domain in full, completed from reference TRBV5-1 and TRBJ1-1, reads KAGVTQTPRYLIKTRGQQVTLSCSPISGHRSVSWYQQTPGQGLQFLFEYFSETQRNKGNFPGRFSGRQFSNSRSEMNVSTLELGDSALYLCASSGTGQGTEAFFGQGTRLTVV.

This clonotype was counted at least ten times. V and J are TRBV6-5 and TRBJ2-5, with 9 bases fitting TRBD2. This CDR3 is 14 amino acids long. J was trimmed by 1 base and V by 5 bases; bases with no gene match: 2. Germline V gives CDR1 MNHEY, CDR2 SVGAGI. Here the CDR3 reads CASSRTSAQETQYF. For the CDR3, the DNA is TGTGCCAGCAGTAGGACTAGCGCCCAAGAGACCCAGTACTTC.

This clonotype was detected many times. CDR3 protein: CASSLVATVNTEAFF. The CDR3, as DNA: TGTGCCAGCAGCTTGGTCGCGACAGTTAACACTGAAGCTTTCTTT. V is TRBV5-5 and J is TRBJ1-1, with D possibly TRBD1 on 5 matching bases. Trimming cost V 0 bases and J 2 bases, with 11 bases left between them. The length of the CDR3 is 15 residues. Germline CDR1 and CDR2: SGHKS and YYEKEE (reference sequence).

Only a few counts were recorded for this clonotype. A much larger clone sits a single nucleotide away, making a read error possible. DNA for the CDR3: TGCGCCAGCAGCGACGGGGGTACGGACTATGGCTACACCTTC. Protein product: CASSDGGTDYGYTF. This chain links TRBV5-1 with TRBJ1-2; TRBD1 is a possible D gene (5 bases). The CDR3 loop spans 14 amino acids. V gave up 4 bases and J gave up 3 bases, with 13 bases separating them. Per the germline V gene, CDR1 is SGHRS and CDR2 is YFSETQ.